This is a list of T cell receptor beta chains from one sample in a study of CD8+CD57+ T cells in acquired aplastic anemia. TCRdb redid the calling of the reads with MiXCR, one entry per CDR3 protein. The sample consists of roughly 250,000 distinct CDR3 sequences, around 45% of them appearing once. Source material: sorted CD4+, CD8+, or CD8+CD57+ T cells (not recorded which) from PBMCs. The source is a human donor with aplastic anemia. Each CDR3 is given with its conserved first and last residue. A D gene is named only where the DNA matches it firmly. Size is stated for part of the rows, as once, few or many counts, or as a class when the clone is expanded.

abundance: many
v_gene: TRBV2
j_gene: TRBJ2-7
d_gene: -
CDR3aa: CASCDGSAYYEQYF
CDR3nt: TGTGCCAGCTGTGACGGCTCGGCGTACTACGAGCAGTACTTC

abundance: many
v_gene: TRBV11-3
j_gene: TRBJ2-2
d_gene: -
CDR3aa: CASSFRRTGELFF
CDR3nt: TGTGCCAGCAGCTTTCGCAGGACCGGGGAGCTGTTTTTT

abundance: few
v_gene: TRBV30
j_gene: TRBJ1-5
d_gene: -
CDR3aa: CAWNLDSQPQHF
CDR3nt: TGTGCCTGGAATTTAGACTCGCAGCCCCAGCATTTT

abundance: many
v_gene: TRBV20-1
j_gene: TRBJ2-1
d_gene: -
CDR3aa: CSAEELSSYNEQFF
CDR3nt: TGCAGTGCTGAAGAGCTAAGCTCCTACAATGAGCAGTTCTTC

abundance: -
v_gene: TRBV7-8
j_gene: TRBJ1-1
d_gene: -
CDR3aa: CASVSPGTVNTEAFF
CDR3nt: TGTGCCAGCGTGTCTCCGGGGACGGTGAACACTGAAGCTTTCTTT

abundance: -
v_gene: TRBV7-2
j_gene: TRBJ2-6
d_gene: TRBD2
CDR3aa: CASSQVLAGGYVLTF
CDR3nt: TGCGCCAGCAGCCAAGTCCTAGCGGGGGGTTACGTCCTGACTTTC

abundance: -
v_gene: TRBV5-6
j_gene: TRBJ1-5
d_gene: TRBD1
CDR3aa: CASSEGQGAHQPQHF
CDR3nt: TGCGCCAGCAGCGAGGGACAGGGGGCGCATCAGCCCCAGCATTTT

abundance: -
v_gene: TRBV19
j_gene: TRBJ2-1
d_gene: TRBD2
CDR3aa: CASSITGGSSYNEQFF
CDR3nt: TGTGCCAGTAGTATAACGGGAGGGAGCTCCTACAATGAGCAGTTCTTC

abundance: once
v_gene: TRBV19
j_gene: TRBJ1-1
d_gene: -
CDR3aa: CASSRGGQNTEAFF
CDR3nt: TGTGCCAGTAGCCGAGGGGGGCAGAACACTGAAGCTTTCTTT

abundance: many
v_gene: TRBV15
j_gene: TRBJ2-3
d_gene: TRBD1
CDR3aa: CATSRQISGGPADTQYF
CDR3nt: TGTGCCACCAGCAGACAAATATCAGGGGGACCAGCTGATACGCAGTATTTT

abundance: -
v_gene: TRBV20-1
j_gene: TRBJ2-2
d_gene: TRBD1
CDR3aa: CSAGDIGRQGATGELFF
CDR3nt: TGCAGTGCTGGAGATATAGGAAGACAGGGGGCCACCGGGGAGCTGTTTTTT

abundance: -
v_gene: TRBV7-9
j_gene: TRBJ2-3
d_gene: TRBD2
CDR3aa: CASNRTSGETDTQYF
CDR3nt: TGTGCCAGCAACCGGACTAGCGGGGAAACAGATACGCAGTATTTT

abundance: -
v_gene: TRBV25-1
j_gene: TRBJ2-1
d_gene: TRBD2
CDR3aa: CASSEFSARVAGLDYNEQFF
CDR3nt: TGTGCCAGCAGTGAATTCAGTGCTAGAGTGGCGGGACTAGACTACAATGAGCAGTTCTTC

abundance: many
v_gene: TRBV20-1
j_gene: TRBJ1-5
d_gene: TRBD1
CDR3aa: CSVMHPVTGDSQPQHF
CDR3nt: TGCAGTGTTATGCATCCGGTGACAGGGGATTCTCAGCCCCAGCATTTT

abundance: many
v_gene: TRBV27
j_gene: TRBJ2-7
d_gene: -
CDR3aa: CASTKRGIGNEQYF
CDR3nt: TGTGCCAGCACGAAACGGGGGATCGGGAACGAGCAGTACTTC

abundance: many
v_gene: TRBV4-3
j_gene: TRBJ1-1
d_gene: TRBD1
CDR3aa: CASSQGQGMIYTEAFF
CDR3nt: TGCGCCAGCAGCCAAGGACAGGGTATGATATACACTGAAGCTTTCTTT

abundance: -
v_gene: TRBV5-6
j_gene: TRBJ2-2
d_gene: TRBD1
CDR3aa: CASTTGDHGELFF
CDR3nt: TGTGCCAGTACGACAGGGGATCACGGGGAGCTGTTTTTT

abundance: many
v_gene: TRBV7-8
j_gene: TRBJ1-4
d_gene: -
CDR3aa: CASSFGAANEKLFF
CDR3nt: TGTGCCAGCAGCTTCGGGGCGGCTAATGAAAAACTGTTTTTT

abundance: many
v_gene: TRBV12-5
j_gene: TRBJ1-2
d_gene: -
CDR3aa: CASEGAPNYGYTF
CDR3nt: TGTGCTAGTGAGGGAGCCCCTAACTATGGCTACACCTTC

abundance: -
v_gene: TRBV5-5
j_gene: TRBJ2-7
d_gene: -
CDR3aa: CASSSRGTTYEQYF
CDR3nt: TGTGCCAGCAGCTCCCGAGGGACAACCTACGAGCAGTACTTC

abundance: -
v_gene: TRBV18
j_gene: TRBJ1-1
d_gene: -
CDR3aa: CASSPQNTEAFF
CDR3nt: TGTGCCAGCTCACCACAAAACACTGAAGCTTTCTTT

abundance: -
v_gene: TRBV13
j_gene: TRBJ2-5
d_gene: -
CDR3aa: CASRREVTGAFCKYF
CDR3nt: TGCGCCAGCAGGCGGGAGGTGACAGGGGCCTTTTGCAAGTACTTC

abundance: -
v_gene: TRBV12-5
j_gene: TRBJ2-7
d_gene: TRBD1
CDR3aa: CASGPRWDRQNEQYF
CDR3nt: TGTGCTAGTGGTCCACGATGGGACAGGCAAAACGAGCAGTACTTC

abundance: -
v_gene: TRBV20-1
j_gene: TRBJ1-6
d_gene: TRBD1
CDR3aa: CSAQDASQGGNSPLHF
CDR3nt: TGCAGTGCTCAAGACGCCTCACAGGGGGGTAATTCACCCCTCCACTTT

abundance: -
v_gene: TRBV15
j_gene: TRBJ2-2
d_gene: -
CDR3aa: CATTPLSGATGELYF
CDR3nt: TGTGCCACCACACCTCTTTCAGGGGCCACCGGGGAGCTGTATTTT

abundance: -
v_gene: TRBV20-1
j_gene: TRBJ1-6
d_gene: -
CDR3aa: CSASGGNSPLHF
CDR3nt: TGCAGTGCCAGCGGGGGTAATTCACCCCTCCACTTT

abundance: few
v_gene: TRBV7-2
j_gene: TRBJ2-7
d_gene: -
CDR3aa: CASSRLRGRGAYEQYF
CDR3nt: TGTGCCAGCAGCCGACTTAGGGGCAGGGGAGCGTACGAGCAGTACTTC

abundance: many
v_gene: TRBV20-1
j_gene: TRBJ1-4
d_gene: -
CDR3aa: CSASRQGSNEKLFF
CDR3nt: TGCAGTGCTAGTAGGCAGGGATCTAATGAAAAACTGTTTTTT

abundance: -
v_gene: TRBV2
j_gene: TRBJ1-3
d_gene: -
CDR3aa: CASSEGQGNTIYF
CDR3nt: TGTGCCAGCAGTGAAGGTCAGGGAAACACCATATATTTT

abundance: -
v_gene: TRBV27
j_gene: TRBJ2-3
d_gene: TRBD1
CDR3aa: CASSQTGRLDTQYF
CDR3nt: TGTGCCAGCAGTCAGACAGGGCGGCTGGATACGCAGTATTTT

abundance: few
v_gene: TRBV20-1
j_gene: TRBJ2-7
d_gene: -
CDR3aa: CSARGNRANSYEQYF
CDR3nt: TGCAGTGCTAGGGGAAACAGGGCCAACTCCTACGAGCAGTACTTC

abundance: many
v_gene: TRBV5-6
j_gene: TRBJ1-2
d_gene: TRBD1
CDR3aa: CASSSGTVHGYTF
CDR3nt: TGTGCCAGCAGCTCCGGGACAGTTCATGGCTACACCTTC

abundance: many
v_gene: TRBV5-1
j_gene: TRBJ2-7
d_gene: -
CDR3aa: CASSPAGPRYEQYF
CDR3nt: TGCGCCAGCAGCCCGGCGGGTCCCCGCTACGAGCAGTACTTC

abundance: many
v_gene: TRBV7-6
j_gene: TRBJ1-3
d_gene: -
CDR3aa: CASSFGFTIYF
CDR3nt: TGTGCCAGCAGCTTTGGGTTCACCATATATTTT

abundance: -
v_gene: TRBV9
j_gene: TRBJ2-3
d_gene: -
CDR3aa: CASSVVPGANTDTQYF
CDR3nt: TGTGCCAGCAGCGTAGTCCCGGGGGCTAACACAGATACGCAGTATTTT

abundance: once
v_gene: TRBV5-4
j_gene: TRBJ1-5
d_gene: TRBD1
CDR3aa: CASSFQGVNQPQHF
CDR3nt: TGTGCCAGCAGCTTTCAGGGGGTCAATCAGCCCCAGCATTTT

abundance: many
v_gene: TRBV4-1
j_gene: TRBJ2-3
d_gene: -
CDR3aa: CASSQEYRGNTDTQYF
CDR3nt: TGCGCCAGCAGCCAAGAATATCGGGGCAACACAGATACGCAGTATTTT

abundance: -
v_gene: TRBV7-2
j_gene: TRBJ1-5
d_gene: -
CDR3aa: CASSLFPTARGNQPQHF
CDR3nt: TGTGCCAGCAGCTTATTTCCTACGGCTAGGGGCAATCAGCCCCAGCATTTT

abundance: -
v_gene: TRBV29-1
j_gene: TRBJ1-1
d_gene: -
CDR3aa: CSGRDADTEAFF
CDR3nt: TGCAGCGGAAGGGATGCAGACACTGAAGCTTTCTTT

abundance: -
v_gene: TRBV7-9
j_gene: TRBJ1-6
d_gene: TRBD1
CDR3aa: CASSLGSGTGNSPLHF
CDR3nt: TGCGCCAGCAGCTTGGGTTCCGGGACAGGGAATTCACCCCTCCACTTT

abundance: -
v_gene: TRBV5-1
j_gene: TRBJ2-7
d_gene: TRBD1
CDR3aa: CASSLTLDRGFYEQYF
CDR3nt: TGCGCCAGCAGCTTGACGCTGGACAGGGGGTTCTACGAGCAGTACTTC

abundance: -
v_gene: TRBV7-3
j_gene: TRBJ2-7
d_gene: -
CDR3aa: CASSLTGRSYEQYF
CDR3nt: TGTGCCAGCAGCTTGACAGGCCGGTCCTACGAGCAGTACTTC

abundance: many
v_gene: TRBV7-9
j_gene: TRBJ2-5
d_gene: -
CDR3aa: CASSLATPETQYF
CDR3nt: TGTGCCAGCAGCTTAGCGACTCCGGAGACCCAGTACTTC

abundance: -
v_gene: TRBV10-1
j_gene: TRBJ2-7
d_gene: -
CDR3aa: CASSDGGASYEQYF
CDR3nt: TGCGCCAGCAGTGATGGCGGGGCCTCCTACGAGCAGTACTTC

abundance: few
v_gene: TRBV5-6
j_gene: TRBJ1-2
d_gene: -
CDR3aa: CASSPGTVMGGYGYTF
CDR3nt: TGTGCCAGCAGCCCCGGGACGGTAATGGGTGGCTATGGCTACACCTTC

abundance: -
v_gene: TRBV7-2
j_gene: TRBJ1-5
d_gene: -
CDR3aa: CASSFLRSSYNEPQHF
CDR3nt: TGTGCCAGCAGCTTTTTGCGGAGCTCCTACAATGAGCCCCAGCATTTT

abundance: -
v_gene: TRBV20-1
j_gene: TRBJ2-5
d_gene: -
CDR3aa: CSATSYVGEETQYF
CDR3nt: TGCAGTGCCACTAGCTATGTCGGTGAAGAGACCCAGTACTTC

abundance: -
v_gene: TRBV29-1
j_gene: TRBJ2-7
d_gene: TRBD2
CDR3aa: CSAGGGSGCEQYF
CDR3nt: TGCAGCGCGGGTGGCGGGAGTGGATGCGAGCAGTACTTC